This TCR beta chain derives from a study of CD8 T cells in ankylosing spondylitis. Study-level results: Some of the motif variants had earlier been found in reactive arthritis patients' fluid and blood. Matched ankylosing spondylitis synovial fluid reportedly showed significant enrichment of disease-linked clones. Relatively rare in peripheral blood, disease-linked clones were also CD8+. Ankylosing spondylitis blood seemed to carry a telltale TCR beta motif made of several highly homologous variants.

With 6 bases clipped from V and 5 bases from J, the junction kept 8 bases outside the gene matches. Germline CDR1 reads KGHSH; CDR2 reads LQKENI. This CDR3 comprises 14 residues. With molecular barcodes, quantitative 5'-RACE was used to make the TCR beta libraries. TCRdb ran MiXCR on the 5' RACE reads and lists one entry per CDR3 protein. The sample lists about 540,000 distinct CDR3 sequences, roughly 13% occurring once. Points on this clonotype: Its matching antigen is unknown.

The source material was blood, either unsorted or a sorted T cell fraction (not recorded which). This TCR came from a male donor with ankylosing spondylitis. The V gene is TRBV18, the J gene TRBJ2-5; TRBD1 aligns across 8 bases. For the CDR3, the DNA is TGTGCCAGCTCCGCGACAGGGGCCCTGGAGACCCAGTACTTC. Translation gives CASSATGALETQYF.